This T cell receptor beta chain was observed in a study of identifying expanded T cells in peripheral blood. Libraries were prepared by immunoSEQ multiplex PCR; TCRdb keeps only in-frame clonotypes and omits some of them. The table has approximately 94,000 clones, around 90% seen once. As for this clone: Its antigen is not known.

Germline V gene lookup returns CDR1 SGHTA and CDR2 FQGTGA. The germline V and J ends were trimmed by 4 bases and 3 bases, with 15 bases remaining between them. This CDR3 comprises 15 residues. Collection occurred without any documented infections or immune events in donors. Findings and limits, study-wide: Clone count variance between approximately two-week samples rose with total template count. Over around two and four weeks, about 15 and 19 clones changed, versus around 1.2 between replicates.

This sequence was found in a person aged 18 to 75 in good health. The source material was blood. This chain links TRBV7-3 with TRBJ1-2; D perhaps matches TRBD1 (5 bases). In nucleotides, the CDR3 is TGTGCCAGCAGCTCGGGGCGGGCGATGGACTATGGCTACACCTTC. Translation: CASSSGRAMDYGYTF.